This passage covers 26 T cell receptor beta chains from one sample sequenced in a study of cytotoxic CD8 clonotypes in ibrutinib-treated CLL. Some clones are missing from TCRdb's copy, which holds only in-frame ones; the method was immunoSEQ multiplex PCR. The sample has around 310,000 clones; about 80% are singletons. The sequences come from PBMCs, collected before ibrutinib treatment. The source is a human donor with chronic lymphocytic leukemia.

The V and J genes are TRBV13 and TRBJ2-5; 8 nucleotides match TRBD2. The CDR3 totals 17 residues. Germline CDR1 PRHDT, CDR2 FYEKMQ (reference sequence). V lost 3 bases and J lost 0; bases outside the gene matches: 9. CDR3 in DNA: TGTGCCAGCAGCTTGACACTAGCGGAGGGGAACCAAGAGACCCAGTACTTC. Its translation is CASSLTLAEGNQETQYF.

The chain joins TRBV6-4 to TRBJ1-1, with a possible D match to TRBD1 (5 bases). Germline CDR1 reads MRHNA; CDR2 reads SNTAGT. CDR3 length: 15 residues. Trimming left V 4 bases short and J 4 bases short, with 16 bases between. The chain's CDR3 is CASSVGHLGATEAFF. The CDR3 bases are TGTGCCAGCAGTGTGGGGCATTTAGGTGCCACTGAAGCTTTCTTT.

V usage is TRBV5-8 and J usage is TRBJ2-7; no clear D. Germline lookup yields CDR1 SGHTS and CDR2 YDEGEE. V lost 2 bases and J 3 bases, leaving 0 bases between the germline ends. The CDR3 is made up of 10 amino acids. The chain's CDR3 is CASSFYEQYF. CDR3 sequence (DNA): TGTGCCAGCAGCTTCTACGAGCAGTACTTC. The complete variable domain, with remaining parts taken from reference TRBV5-8 and TRBJ2-7, reads EAGVTQSPTHLIKTRGQQATLRCSPISGHTSVYWYQQALGLGLQFLLWYDEGEERNRGNFPPRFSGRQFPNYSSELNVNALELEDSALYLCASSFYEQYFGPGTRLTVT.

This clone occurred once. The J gene is TRBJ1-4, the V gene TRBV30, with D possibly being TRBD1 (6 bases). This CDR3 has 15 amino acids. The germline gives CDR1 GTSNPN, CDR2 SVGIG (reference sequence). V shed 3 bases and J shed 0 bases, with 11 bases lying between them. This CDR3 reads CAWSRGGATNEKLFF. The CDR3 DNA is TGTGCCTGGAGCAGGGGAGGAGCAACTAATGAAAAACTGTTTTTT.

This clone was recorded a few times. At the DNA level, this CDR3 is encoded by other sequences in the same sample as well. The chain uses TRBV5-1 and TRBJ2-5; 10 bases match TRBD2. Unmatched junction bases numbered 3, after V lost 0 bases and J lost 1 base. The CDR3 is made up of 16 amino acids. CDR1 SGHRS and CDR2 YFSETQ come from the germline V gene. The CDR3 DNA sequence: TGCGCCAGCAGCTTGGGGACTAGCGGAGGCCAAGAGACCCAGTACTTC. As protein: CASSLGTSGGQETQYF. The whole variable domain, remainder taken from reference TRBV5-1 and TRBJ2-5, is KAGVTQTPRYLIKTRGQQVTLSCSPISGHRSVSWYQQTPGQGLQFLFEYFSETQRNKGNFPGRFSGRQFSNSRSEMNVSTLELGDSALYLCASSLGTSGGQETQYFGPGTRLLVL.

The chain is built from TRBV19 and TRBJ2-2; D remains ambiguous. With 3 bases removed from V and 7 bases from J, the gap between germline ends came to 9 bases. Germline-derived CDR1 and CDR2 are LNHDA and SQIVND (reference sequence). The length of the CDR3 is 13 residues. CDR3 region: CASSMSVNGELFF. CDR3 DNA sequence: TGTGCCAGTAGTATGTCGGTAAACGGGGAGCTGTTTTTT.

J is TRBJ2-1 and V is TRBV7-2, with a tentative D call TRBD2 (6 bases). V was trimmed by 3 bases and J by 10 bases, leaving 22 bases between them. The CDR3 has 16 amino acids. The germline V gene has CDR1 SGHTA and CDR2 FQGNSA. The CDR3, as DNA: TGTGCCAGCAGCTTTGTAACGGGACTCGTAGGCTTCGAGCAGTTCTTC. Translating it yields CASSFVTGLVGFEQFF.

This clone was recorded a few times. The V and J genes are TRBV29-1 and TRBJ1-1; TRBD1 might be the D (6 bases). V lost 7 bases and J 1 base, leaving 7 bases between the germline ends. CDR1 SQVTM and CDR2 ANQGSEA come from the germline V gene. The CDR3 extends over 11 amino acids. Here the CDR3 reads CSGTANTEAFF. In DNA, the CDR3 is TGCAGCGGGACAGCGAACACTGAAGCTTTCTTT.

The gene calls are TRBV9 and TRBJ2-5; TRBD2 might be the D (5 bases). Trimming took 4 bases from V and 5 from J, leaving 12 bases between them. The CDR3 has 13 residues. Germline-derived CDR1 and CDR2 are SGDLS and YYNGEE. The DNA for the CDR3 is TGTGCCAGCAGCTCCCATACGGGGGAGACCCAGTACTTC. It translates to CASSSHTGETQYF. Together with reference TRBV9 and TRBJ2-5, the CDR3 gives the full variable domain: DSGVTQTPKHLITATGQRVTLRCSPRSGDLSVYWYQQSLDQGLQFLIQYYNGEERAKGNILERFSAQQFPDLHSELNLSSLELGDSALYFCASSSHTGETQYFGPGTRLLVL.

The rearrangement uses TRBV7-8 and TRBJ2-1, with 15 positions matching TRBD2. This CDR3 comprises 17 residues. Germline V gene data show CDR1 as SGHVS and CDR2 as FQNEAQ. Trimming took 4 bases from V and 8 from J; bases not matched to a gene: 9. In nucleotides, the CDR3 is TGTGCCAGCAGCTCTTTAAGGACTAGCGGGAGGGCCTATGAGCAGTTCTTC. It encodes CASSSLRTSGRAYEQFF. Variable domain in full (rest from reference TRBV7-8 and TRBJ2-1): GAGVSQSPRYKVAKRGQDVALRCDPISGHVSLFWYQQALGQGPEFLTYFQNEAQLDKSGLPSDRFFAERPEGSVSTLKIQRTQQEDSAVYLCASSSLRTSGRAYEQFFGPGTRLTVL.

The chain carries TRBV27 and TRBJ2-1; 7 nucleotides line up with TRBD1. The CDR3 consists of 14 residues. V lost 5 bases and J lost 6; bases outside the gene matches: 7. Germline CDR1 and CDR2: MNHEY and SMNVEV (reference sequence). The CDR3 sequence: CASSISGQRNEQFF. CDR3 coding DNA: TGTGCCAGCAGTATCTCGGGACAGCGCAATGAGCAGTTCTTC.

V usage is TRBV2 and J usage is TRBJ2-1, with TRBD2 matching 9 bases. V shed 7 bases and J 2 bases; nucleotides not matched to a gene: 3. The CDR3 length is 14 residues. The germline CDR1 and CDR2 sequences are SNHLY and FYNNEI. CDR3 region: CASISGRAYNEQFF. The CDR3 region has the DNA TGTGCCAGCATTAGCGGGAGAGCCTACAATGAGCAGTTCTTC.

About this clone: Other DNA sequences in the same sample also yield this CDR3. The chain links TRBV15 to TRBJ1-5; D is perhaps TRBD1 (5 bases). From germline, CDR1 is LNHNV and CDR2 YYDKDF (reference sequence). There are 15 residues in the CDR3. Trimming took off 0 bases at V and 1 base at J, with 7 bases between the two ends. The CDR3 spells CATSREGGSNQPQHF. Here the CDR3 DNA reads TGTGCCACCAGCAGAGAGGGGGGGAGCAATCAGCCCCAGCATTTT.

This sequence joins TRBV18 and TRBJ2-1; maybe TRBD1 (5 bases). Trimming left V 3 bases short and J 3 bases short, with 12 bases between. The CDR3 runs to 15 residues. Germline-derived CDR1 and CDR2 are KGHSH and LQKENI. The CDR3 sequence is CASSPRGWLYNEQFF. The CDR3 coding sequence is TGTGCCAGCTCACCTAGGGGTTGGCTCTACAATGAGCAGTTCTTC.

The gene calls are TRBV6-5 and TRBJ2-7; D call uncertain. The CDR3 contains 11 residues. Trimming took off 9 bases at V and 6 bases at J, with 12 bases between the two ends. Germline V lookup: CDR1 MNHEY, CDR2 SVGAGI. This chain's CDR3 is CASTDSREQYF. As DNA, the CDR3 is TGTGCCAGTACCGACTCCCGCGAGCAGTACTTC.

This clone was observed once. The chain carries TRBV7-2 and TRBJ2-7; D might be TRBD2 (5 bases). Deletions cut 2 bases from V and 2 bases from J, with 10 bases between. Germline V CDR1 and CDR2: SGHTA, FQGNSA. The CDR3 is 14 residues long. The CDR3 reads CASSLSRVTYEQYF. CDR3 DNA sequence: TGTGCCAGCAGCTTATCGAGGGTAACCTACGAGCAGTACTTC.

V gene TRBV5-6 combines with J gene TRBJ2-2, with D uncertain. There are 15 residues in the CDR3. The V end was cut by 2 bases, the J end by 0 bases, with 8 bases between. Germline CDR1 is SGHDT and CDR2 is YYEEEE. CDR3 DNA: TGTGCCAGCAGCTTTCTAGTAACGAACACCGGGGAGCTGTTTTTT. It yields the protein CASSFLVTNTGELFF.

This sequence joins TRBV6-5 and TRBJ2-2; D perhaps matches TRBD1 (6 bases). Germline V lookup: CDR1 MNHEY, CDR2 SVGAGI. The CDR3 sequence is 15 residues long. Trimming removed 4 bases at V and 2 bases at J, with 11 bases between. CDR3 residues: CASSWSGVNTGELFF. The CDR3, as DNA: TGTGCCAGCAGTTGGTCAGGGGTAAACACCGGGGAGCTGTTTTTT.

This rearrangement joins TRBV7-6 to TRBJ2-2; 10 bases fit TRBD2. The V and J ends lost 6 bases and 3 bases, in that order; junction bases with no gene match: 10. The CDR3 extends over 17 amino acids. Germline V lookup: CDR1 SGHVS, CDR2 FNYEAQ. CDR3 sequence (DNA): TGTGCCAGCAGTTGGACTAGCGGAAGAGTACACACCGGGGAGCTGTTTTTT. This gives the protein CASSWTSGRVHTGELFF.

J is TRBJ2-2 and V is TRBV2; 10 positions match TRBD1. The germline gives CDR1 SNHLY, CDR2 FYNNEI. V shed 4 bases, J shed 4 bases, and the junction held 3 bases outside the gene matches. The CDR3 totals 15 residues. The CDR3 DNA sequence: TGTGCCAGCAGTGTTGACAGGGGGCGCACCGGGGAGCTGTTTTTT. Amino acid sequence: CASSVDRGRTGELFF. The full variable domain, its missing parts supplied by reference TRBV2 and TRBJ2-2, is EPEVTQTPSHQVTQMGQEVILRCVPISNHLYFYWYRQILGQKVEFLVSFYNNEISEKSEIFDDQFSVERPDGSNFTLKIRSTKLEDSAMYFCASSVDRGRTGELFFGEGSRLTVL.

The table lists this clone with a few counts. J is TRBJ2-2 and V is TRBV7-3; TRBD1 matches at 9 bases. Trimming cost V 5 bases and J 6 bases; bases outside gene matches: 13. The CDR3 extends over 17 amino acids. CDR1 and CDR2 (germline): SGHTA, FQGTGA. The CDR3 reads CASSPRDRVIGAGELFF. The CDR3 coding sequence is TGTGCCAGCAGCCCCCGGGACAGGGTTATCGGTGCCGGGGAGCTGTTTTTT.

The chain employs TRBV5-4 and TRBJ2-3; D not resolved. The CDR3 totals 19 residues. V lost 2 bases and J lost 0, with 22 bases in between. Looked up from germline, CDR1 is SGHNT and CDR2 is YYREEE (reference sequence). The CDR3 sequence is CASSFPPLLSGGSTDTQYF. The CDR3 DNA is TGTGCCAGCAGCTTCCCCCCTTTACTATCGGGCGGAAGCACAGATACGCAGTATTTT.

This sequence joins TRBV5-1 and TRBJ2-5, with 7 bases aligning to TRBD1. The CDR3 is 14 amino acids. From germline, CDR1 is SGHRS and CDR2 YFSETQ. J lost 5 bases, V lost 0 bases, and 4 bases had no gene match. CDR3 sequence (DNA): TGCGCCAGCAGCTTGGCTGGACAGGCGGAGACCCAGTACTTC. Amino acids: CASSLAGQAETQYF.

This rearrangement joins TRBV5-1 to TRBJ2-4; TRBD2 might be the D (5 bases). CDR1 SGHRS and CDR2 YFSETQ come from the germline V gene. The CDR3 contains 12 residues. V dropped 3 bases and J dropped 8 bases, with 9 bases sitting between them. The CDR3 loop reads CASSSDLDIQYF. The DNA of the CDR3 is TGCGCCAGCAGCTCGGACTTGGACATTCAGTACTTC.

The chain has TRBV4-1 and TRBJ2-2; 11 bases are shared with TRBD1. V lost 4 bases and J lost 4; bases outside the gene matches: 8. From germline, CDR1 is MGHRA and CDR2 YSYEKL. The CDR3 runs 17 residues. The CDR3 DNA is TGCGCCAGCAGCCTGGCCGGGACAGGGGGTGGCACCGGGGAGCTGTTTTTT. Its protein is CASSLAGTGGGTGELFF.

In its sample, this clone was seen a few times. This rearrangement joins TRBV4-3 to TRBJ2-2, with 11 positions matching TRBD2. J gave up 7 bases and V 6 bases, and 4 bases lay outside the gene matches. The CDR3 sequence is 14 residues long. CDR1 is LGHNA, CDR2 YSLEER, per germline. For the CDR3, the DNA is TGCGCCAGCAGACCTAGCGGGAGGTTCGGGGAGCTGTTTTTT. This encodes CASRPSGRFGELFF.